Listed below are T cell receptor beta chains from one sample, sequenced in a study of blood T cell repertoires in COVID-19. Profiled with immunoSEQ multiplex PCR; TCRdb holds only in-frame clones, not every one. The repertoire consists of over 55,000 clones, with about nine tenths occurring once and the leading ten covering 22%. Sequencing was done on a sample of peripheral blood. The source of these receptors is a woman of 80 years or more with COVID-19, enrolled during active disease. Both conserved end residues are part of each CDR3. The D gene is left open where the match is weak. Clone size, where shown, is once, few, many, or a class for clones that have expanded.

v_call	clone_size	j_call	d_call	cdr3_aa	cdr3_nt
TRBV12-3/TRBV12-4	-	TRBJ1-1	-	CASSRGPEAFF	TGTGCCAGCAGTAGGGGCCCTGAAGCTTTCTTT
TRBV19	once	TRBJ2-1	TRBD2	CASKVDLAVSYNEQFF	TGTGCCAGTAAAGTGGACCTAGCGGTCTCCTACAATGAGCAGTTCTTC
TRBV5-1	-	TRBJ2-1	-	CASSFSQNEQFF	TGCGCCAGCAGCTTTAGCCAGAATGAGCAGTTCTTC
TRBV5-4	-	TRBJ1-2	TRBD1	CASSFWEARGRRDYGYTF	TGTGCCAGCAGCTTCTGGGAGGCCAGGGGGCGCCGGGACTATGGCTACACCTTC
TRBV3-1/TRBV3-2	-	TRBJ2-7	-	CASSQPKGPVQYF	TGTGCCAGCAGCCAACCTAAGGGGCCAGTGCAGTACTTC
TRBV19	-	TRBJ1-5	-	CASSILGGQGSNQPQHF	TGTGCCAGTAGTATATTGGGGGGGCAGGGTAGTAATCAGCCCCAGCATTTT
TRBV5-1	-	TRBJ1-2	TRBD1	CASSPALDRGYGYTF	TGCGCCAGCAGCCCAGCCCTGGACAGGGGTTATGGCTACACCTTC
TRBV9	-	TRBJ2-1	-	CASSVAQGHGYNEQFF	TGTGCCAGCAGCGTAGCCCAGGGACATGGATACAATGAGCAGTTCTTC
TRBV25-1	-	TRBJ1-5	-	CASSKTGSNQPQHF	TGTGCCAGCAGTAAAACCGGTAGCAATCAGCCCCAGCATTTT
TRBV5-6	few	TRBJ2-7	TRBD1	CASSLGTGGEQYF	TGTGCCAGCAGCTTGGGGACAGGGGGCGAGCAGTACTTC
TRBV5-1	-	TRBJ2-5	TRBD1	CASSLGWGTGGAVETQYF	TGCGCCAGCAGCTTGGGATGGGGGACAGGGGGCGCGGTAGAGACCCAGTACTTC
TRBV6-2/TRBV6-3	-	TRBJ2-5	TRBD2	CASSPGRLAGGQGETQYF	TGTGCCAGCAGCCCCGGAAGACTAGCGGGGGGTCAAGGAGAGACCCAGTACTTC
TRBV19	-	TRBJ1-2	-	CASTIQGANYGYTF	TGTGCCAGTACCATACAGGGAGCTAACTATGGCTACACCTTC
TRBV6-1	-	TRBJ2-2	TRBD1	CASSARQGTGTGELFF	TGTGCCAGCAGTGCAAGACAGGGCACGGGCACCGGGGAGCTGTTTTTT
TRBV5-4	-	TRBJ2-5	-	CASSLGSTGRETQYF	TGTGCCAGCAGCTTGGGATCTACAGGGAGAGAGACCCAGTACTTC
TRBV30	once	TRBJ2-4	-	CAWSVSFGAKNIQYF	TGTGCCTGGAGTGTAAGCTTTGGAGCCAAAAACATTCAGTACTTC
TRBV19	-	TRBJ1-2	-	CASSIPPTAYGYTF	TGTGCCAGTAGTATCCCCCCGACAGCCTATGGCTACACCTTC
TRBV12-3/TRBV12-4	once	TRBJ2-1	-	CASRLSNEQFF	TGTGCCAGCAGACTCTCTAATGAGCAGTTCTTC
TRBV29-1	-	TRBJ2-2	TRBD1	CSAGQGNTGELFF	TGCAGCGCGGGACAGGGGAACACCGGGGAGCTGTTTTTT
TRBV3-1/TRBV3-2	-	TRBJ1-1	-	CASSRGVGSTEAFF	TGTGCCAGCAGCCGGGGAGTAGGCTCCACTGAAGCTTTCTTT
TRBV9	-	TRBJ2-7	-	CASSASRESEQYF	TGTGCCAGCAGCGCCTCTCGAGAATCCGAGCAGTACTTC
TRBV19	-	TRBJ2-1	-	CASTPGHVGNEQFF	TGTGCCAGTACCCCAGGACACGTCGGGAATGAGCAGTTCTTC
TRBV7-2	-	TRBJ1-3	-	CASSLGISGNTIYF	TGTGCCAGCAGCTTAGGTATCTCTGGAAACACCATATATTTT
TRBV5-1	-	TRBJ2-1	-	CASSLAGGSGNEQFF	TGCGCCAGCAGCTTGGCCGGGGGTTCGGGCAATGAGCAGTTCTTC
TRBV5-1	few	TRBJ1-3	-	CASSAEQGTGNTIYF	TGCGCCAGCAGCGCGGAACAGGGAACTGGAAACACCATATATTTT
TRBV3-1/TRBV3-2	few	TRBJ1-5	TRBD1	CASSQGQGSQPQHF	TGTGCCAGCAGCCAGGGACAGGGGAGTCAGCCCCAGCATTTT
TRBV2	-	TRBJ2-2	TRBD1	CASRGTGTNTGELFF	TGTGCCAGCAGGGGGACAGGGACGAACACCGGGGAGCTGTTTTTT
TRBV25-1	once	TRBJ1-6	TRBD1	CASSEGGTGNSPLHF	TGTGCCAGCAGTGAAGGGGGGACAGGTAATTCACCCCTCCACTTT
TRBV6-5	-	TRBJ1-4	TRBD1	CASRDRGRMGEKLFF	TGTGCCAGCAGAGACAGGGGGCGAATGGGTGAAAAACTGTTTTTT